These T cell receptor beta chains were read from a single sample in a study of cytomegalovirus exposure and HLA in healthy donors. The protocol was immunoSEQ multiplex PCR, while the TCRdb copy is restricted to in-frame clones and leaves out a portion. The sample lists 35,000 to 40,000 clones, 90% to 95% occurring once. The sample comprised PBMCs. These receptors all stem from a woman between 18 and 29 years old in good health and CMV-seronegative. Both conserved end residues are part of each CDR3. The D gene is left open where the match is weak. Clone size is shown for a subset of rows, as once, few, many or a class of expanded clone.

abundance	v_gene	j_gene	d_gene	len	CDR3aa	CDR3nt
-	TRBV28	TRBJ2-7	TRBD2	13	CASLAGGTYEQYF	TGTGCCAGTTTAGCGGGAGGAACCTACGAGCAGTACTTC
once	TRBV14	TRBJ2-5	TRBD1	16	CASSQVTDRVGETQYF	TGTGCCAGCAGCCAAGTGACCGACAGGGTGGGAGAGACCCAGTACTTC
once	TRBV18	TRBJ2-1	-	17	CASSPDDRGTNYNEQFF	TGTGCCAGCTCACCCGACGATCGGGGAACAAACTACAATGAGCAGTTCTTC
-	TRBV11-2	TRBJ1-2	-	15	CASSLDHGGLYGYTF	TGTGCCAGCAGCTTAGATCACGGAGGCCTCTATGGCTACACCTTC
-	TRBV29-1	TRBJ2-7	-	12	CSVAAGIYEQYF	TGCAGCGTTGCCGCGGGGATCTACGAGCAGTACTTC
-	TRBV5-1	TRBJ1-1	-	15	CASSLVPPSGVEAFF	TGCGCCAGCAGCTTGGTGCCCCCTTCGGGGGTGGAAGCTTTCTTT
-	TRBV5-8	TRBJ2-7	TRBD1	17	CASSLGLRDRGLYEQYF	TGTGCCAGCAGCTTGGGCCTCCGGGACAGGGGACTCTACGAGCAGTACTTC
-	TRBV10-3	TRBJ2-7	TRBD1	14	CAIRPDREYYEQYF	TGTGCCATCAGGCCGGACAGGGAATACTACGAGCAGTACTTC
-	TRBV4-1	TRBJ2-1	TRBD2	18	CASSPRTSGRRGNNEQFF	TGCGCCAGCAGCCCCAGGACTAGCGGGAGGCGTGGTAACAATGAGCAGTTCTTC
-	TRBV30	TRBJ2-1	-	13	CAWGLESYNEQFF	TGTGCCTGGGGCCTAGAGTCCTACAATGAGCAGTTCTTC
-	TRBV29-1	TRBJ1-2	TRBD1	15	CSAGGISQGSRGYTF	TGCAGCGCTGGCGGCATCTCACAGGGGTCTAGAGGCTACACCTTC
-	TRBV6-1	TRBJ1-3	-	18	CASSEVTGHPFQGNTIYF	TGTGCCAGCAGTGAAGTAACGGGACATCCTTTTCAAGGAAACACCATATATTTT
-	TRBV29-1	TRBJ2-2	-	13	CSVRLVNPGELFF	TGCAGCGTCCGACTAGTAAACCCCGGGGAGCTGTTTTTT
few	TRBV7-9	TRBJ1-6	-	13	CASSLSPNSPLHF	TGTGCCAGCAGCTTATCTCCTAATTCACCCCTCCACTTT
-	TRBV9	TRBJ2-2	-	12	CASSANTGELFF	TGTGCCAGCAGCGCTAACACCGGGGAGCTGTTTTTT
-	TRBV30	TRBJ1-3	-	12	CAWSLVGNTIYF	TGTGCCTGGAGTCTTGTTGGAAACACCATATATTTT